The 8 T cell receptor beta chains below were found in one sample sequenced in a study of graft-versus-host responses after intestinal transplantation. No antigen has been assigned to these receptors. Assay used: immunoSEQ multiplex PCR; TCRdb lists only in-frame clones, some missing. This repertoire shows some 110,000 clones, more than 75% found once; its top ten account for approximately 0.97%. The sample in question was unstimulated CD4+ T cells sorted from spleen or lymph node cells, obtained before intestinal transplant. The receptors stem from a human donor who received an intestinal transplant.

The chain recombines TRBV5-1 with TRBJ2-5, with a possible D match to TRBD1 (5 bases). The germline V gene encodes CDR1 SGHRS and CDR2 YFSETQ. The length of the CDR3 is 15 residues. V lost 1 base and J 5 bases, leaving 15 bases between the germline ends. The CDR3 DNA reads TGCGCCAGCAGCTTGTATAGGGGCGCCGTGGAGACCCAGTACTTC. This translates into CASSLYRGAVETQYF.

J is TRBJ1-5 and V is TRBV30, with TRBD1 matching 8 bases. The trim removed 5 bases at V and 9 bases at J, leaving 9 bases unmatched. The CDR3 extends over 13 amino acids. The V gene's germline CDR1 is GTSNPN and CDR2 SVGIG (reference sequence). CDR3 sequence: CAWGQGSVTPQHF. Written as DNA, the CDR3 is TGTGCCTGGGGACAGGGTAGTGTTACGCCCCAGCATTTT.

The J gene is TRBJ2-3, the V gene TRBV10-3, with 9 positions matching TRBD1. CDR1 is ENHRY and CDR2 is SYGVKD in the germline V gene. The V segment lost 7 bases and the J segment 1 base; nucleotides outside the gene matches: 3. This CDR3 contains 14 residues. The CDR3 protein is CAIKRDRGTDTQYF. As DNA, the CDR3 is TGTGCCATCAAGAGGGACAGGGGCACAGATACGCAGTATTTT.

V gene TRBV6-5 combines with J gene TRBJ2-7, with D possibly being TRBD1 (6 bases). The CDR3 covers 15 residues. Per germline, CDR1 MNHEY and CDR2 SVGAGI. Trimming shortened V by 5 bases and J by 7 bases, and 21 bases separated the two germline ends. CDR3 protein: CASSPSDSPWGEQYF. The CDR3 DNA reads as TGTGCCAGCAGTCCCTCGGACAGCCCTTGGGGTGAGCAGTACTTC.

Here the CDR3 reads CASSSGVKQPQHF. The CDR3 coding sequence is TGTGCCAGCAGTTCCGGGGTGAAGCAGCCCCAGCATTTT. This chain links TRBV11-2 with TRBJ1-5; D gene unclear. CDR1 is SGHAT, CDR2 FQNNGV, per germline. CDR3 length equals 13 residues. Trimming took off 6 bases at V and 7 bases at J, with 13 bases between the two ends.

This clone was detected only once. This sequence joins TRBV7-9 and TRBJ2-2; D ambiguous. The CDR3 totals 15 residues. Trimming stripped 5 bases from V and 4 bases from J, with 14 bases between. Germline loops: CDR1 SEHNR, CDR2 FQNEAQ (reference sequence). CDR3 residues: CASSAGSLTTGELFF. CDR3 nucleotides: TGTGCCAGCAGCGCTGGCAGTCTTACCACCGGGGAGCTGTTTTTT. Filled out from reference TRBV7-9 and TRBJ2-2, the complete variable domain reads DTGVSQNPRHKITKRGQNVTFRCDPISEHNRLYWYRQTLGQGPEFLTYFQNEAQLEKSRLLSDRFSAERPKGSFSTLEIQRTEQGDSAMYLCASSAGSLTTGELFFGEGSRLTVL.

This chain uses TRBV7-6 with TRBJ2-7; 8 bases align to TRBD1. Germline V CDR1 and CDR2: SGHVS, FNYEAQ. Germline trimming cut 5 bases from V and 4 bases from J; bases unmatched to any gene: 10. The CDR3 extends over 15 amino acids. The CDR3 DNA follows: TGTGCCAGCAGCCCCGGACAGGGTACGAGGTACGAGCAGTACTTC. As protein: CASSPGQGTRYEQYF. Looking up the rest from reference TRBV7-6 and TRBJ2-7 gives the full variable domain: GAGVSQSPRYKVTKRGQDVALRCDPISGHVSLYWYRQALGQGPEFLTYFNYEAQQDKSGLPNDRFSAERPEGSISTLTIQRTEQRDSAMYRCASSPGQGTRYEQYFGPGTRLTVT.

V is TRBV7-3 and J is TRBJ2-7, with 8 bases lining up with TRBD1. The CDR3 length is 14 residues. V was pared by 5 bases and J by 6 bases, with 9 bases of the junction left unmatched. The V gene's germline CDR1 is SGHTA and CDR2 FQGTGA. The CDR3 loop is CASSLYRDRGEQYF. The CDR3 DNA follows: TGTGCCAGCAGCCTGTATAGAGACAGGGGCGAGCAGTACTTC.